A single sample is the source of the 27 T cell receptor beta chains below, sequenced in a study of cytomegalovirus exposure and HLA in healthy donors. Researchers ran the PCR with 60 Vbeta and 13 Jbeta primers. The method was immunoSEQ multiplex PCR; TCRdb's version includes in-frame clones alone and lacks a portion of them. The table has roughly 100,000 clones, about 78% seen once. Source material: PBMCs. The receptors derive from a man between 25 and 39 years old in good health and CMV-seronegative.

This clone has just a few counts. The V and J genes are TRBV30 and TRBJ1-2; D gene ambiguous. Germline V gives CDR1 GTSNPN, CDR2 SVGIG (reference sequence). The V end lost 0 bases, the J end lost 4 bases, and 15 bases lay between the germline ends. The CDR3 sequence is 15 residues long. CDR3 protein: CAWSVGTDLAYGYTF. Written as DNA, the CDR3 is TGTGCCTGGAGTGTCGGCACAGACCTAGCCTATGGCTACACCTTC.

This clone was found once. The genes are TRBV9 and TRBJ2-5, with D possibly being TRBD2 (7 bases). The germline V gene has CDR1 SGDLS and CDR2 YYNGEE. This CDR3 has 19 residues. Trimming took off 0 bases at V and 2 bases at J, with 23 bases between the two ends. CDR3 DNA: TGTGCCAGCAGCGTAGGTCTACAGAGTTGGGGGGGGCCTCAAGAGACCCAGTACTTC. Translation: CASSVGLQSWGGPQETQYF.

This clone came up a few times. The chain couples TRBV5-4 to TRBJ1-5; D not resolved. CDR1 is SGHNT and CDR2 is YYREEE in the germline V gene (reference sequence). CDR3 length: 15 amino acids. V was trimmed by 0 bases and J by 4 bases, leaving 11 bases between them. The CDR3 region is CASSLAGRVNQPQHF. DNA for the CDR3: TGTGCCAGCAGCTTGGCCGGTAGAGTGAATCAGCCCCAGCATTTT.

This CDR3 reads CSVQTGGWENYGYTF. The CDR3 DNA reads TGCAGCGTGCAGACAGGGGGCTGGGAGAACTATGGCTACACCTTC. The gene calls are TRBV29-1 and TRBJ1-2; 10 bases match TRBD1. V lost 6 bases to trimming and J lost 2 bases; unmatched junction nucleotides: 9. CDR1 and CDR2 from the germline V gene are SQVTM and ANQGSEA. The CDR3 extends over 15 amino acids.

The chain has TRBV6-4 and TRBJ2-1; 8 nucleotides agree with TRBD2. Germline CDR1 and CDR2: MRHNA and SNTAGT. J was trimmed by 0 bases and V by 4 bases; bases with no gene match: 5. The length of the CDR3 is 16 residues. This CDR3 reads CASSGIAGSSYNEQFF. CDR3 coding DNA: TGTGCCAGCAGTGGGATAGCGGGGAGCTCCTACAATGAGCAGTTCTTC.

The V gene is TRBV19, the J gene TRBJ1-5, with 9 bases fitting TRBD1. Looked up from germline, CDR1 is LNHDA and CDR2 is SQIVND (reference sequence). The CDR3 contains 17 residues. V dropped 3 bases and J dropped 0; count of bases not matched to a gene: 6. The CDR3 loop is CASSMVTGGYSNQPQHF. The CDR3 nucleotides read TGTGCCAGTAGTATGGTGACAGGGGGTTATAGCAATCAGCCCCAGCATTTT.

This sequence joins TRBV5-6 and TRBJ2-3; 7 bases agree with TRBD2. Per the germline V gene, CDR1 is SGHDT and CDR2 is YYEEEE. CDR3 size: 14 residues. V trimming: 6 bases; J trimming: 7 bases; junction bases outside the gene matches: 11. CDR3: CASNPSGEAHTQYF. As DNA, the CDR3 is TGTGCCAGCAACCCTAGCGGAGAAGCACATACGCAGTATTTT.

The genes are TRBV6-1 and TRBJ1-2; D may be TRBD1 (6 bases). This CDR3 contains 13 residues. Trimming stripped 2 bases from V and 8 bases from J, with 12 bases between. Per the germline V gene, CDR1 is MNHNS and CDR2 is SASEGT. The CDR3 DNA reads as TGTGCCAGCAGTGAATCAGGGGTCTACGGCTACACCTTC. This gives the protein CASSESGVYGYTF.

About this clone: A junction boundary mismatches the germline segment, possibly from a read error. V and J are TRBV5-1 and TRBJ2-1, with TRBD2 matching over 11 bases. This CDR3 is 17 amino acids long. Germline lookup yields CDR1 SGHRS and CDR2 YFSETQ. CDR3 sequence: CASSIGTSGDSYNEQLF. The CDR3 region has the DNA TGCGCCAGCAGCATCGGGACTAGCGGCGACTCCTACAATGAGCAGCTCTTC.

The chain uses TRBV5-1 and TRBJ2-1; D not resolved. This CDR3 spans 13 amino acids. Between the trimmed V and J ends, which lost 4 bases and 5 bases, there was a span of 10 bases. The germline V gene has CDR1 SGHRS and CDR2 YFSETQ. The CDR3 is CASSPRFHNEQFF. The CDR3 DNA reads as TGCGCCAGCAGCCCCCGGTTCCACAATGAGCAGTTCTTC. The full variable domain, its missing parts supplied by reference TRBV5-1 and TRBJ2-1, is KAGVTQTPRYLIKTRGQQVTLSCSPISGHRSVSWYQQTPGQGLQFLFEYFSETQRNKGNFPGRFSGRQFSNSRSEMNVSTLELGDSALYLCASSPRFHNEQFFGPGTRLTVL.

The chain carries TRBV28 and TRBJ2-1; D may be TRBD2 (6 bases). From germline, CDR1 is MDHEN and CDR2 SYDVKM. V shed 10 bases and J shed 4 bases, with 20 bases lying between them. This CDR3 is built from 15 residues. The CDR3 is CANSPGGPNYNEQFF. CDR3 nucleotide sequence: TGTGCCAACTCCCCAGGAGGGCCTAATTACAATGAGCAGTTCTTC.

This clone was found a few times. This chain joins TRBV25-1 and TRBJ2-5; 7 bases fit TRBD1. This CDR3 is 17 amino acids long. V was clipped by 4 bases and J by 0 bases; unmatched bases: 11. CDR1 is MGHDK and CDR2 is SYGVNS in the germline V gene. CDR3 coding DNA: TGTGCCAGCAGTGGACGACCGGGACAGTTGTACCAAGAGACCCAGTACTTC. As protein: CASSGRPGQLYQETQYF. Together with reference TRBV25-1 and TRBJ2-5, the CDR3 gives the full variable domain: EADIYQTPRYLVIGTGKKITLECSQTMGHDKMYWYQQDPGMELHLIHYSYGVNSTEKGDLSSESTVSRIRTEHFPLTLESARPSHTSQYLCASSGRPGQLYQETQYFGPGTRLLVL.

This clone was picked up one time. V usage is TRBV28 and J usage is TRBJ1-2, with TRBD1 as a possible D gene (5 bases). Trimming took 7 bases from V and 4 from J, leaving 7 bases between them. The CDR3 is 11 residues long. Germline loops: CDR1 MDHEN, CDR2 SYDVKM. The CDR3 nucleotides are TGTGCCAGCAACGGGGGCTATGGCTACACCTTC. This codes for CASNGGYGYTF.

This chain links TRBV4-3 with TRBJ2-7, with TRBD2 as a possible D gene (5 bases). The CDR3 loop spans 14 amino acids. The germline V gene has CDR1 LGHNA and CDR2 YSLEER. V lost 4 bases, J lost 3 bases, and 13 bases lay in between. The CDR3: CASSPGEGSYEQYF. CDR3 sequence (DNA): TGCGCCAGCAGCCCCGGCGAGGGAAGCTACGAGCAGTACTTC.

This clone is a singleton in its sample. The rearrangement links TRBV6-9 to TRBJ2-2, with D tentatively TRBD1 (6 bases). The CDR3 spans 16 residues. Germline V gene sequence: CDR1 MNHGY, CDR2 SVAAGI. V lost 2 bases, J lost 5 bases, and 15 bases lay in between. CDR3 residues: CASSYVQAGATGELFF. In DNA, the CDR3 is TGTGCCAGCAGTTATGTTCAGGCAGGGGCAACCGGGGAGCTGTTTTTT.

The rearrangement uses TRBV27 and TRBJ2-7; 8 bases are shared with TRBD1. With V trimmed by 5 bases and J by 6 bases, 6 bases remained unmatched. The CDR3 extends over 13 amino acids. The germline V gene encodes CDR1 MNHEY and CDR2 SMNVEV (reference sequence). The CDR3 sequence is CASSTKTGAEQYF. DNA for the CDR3: TGTGCCAGCAGTACCAAGACAGGGGCCGAGCAGTACTTC.

This chain's CDR3 is CACTPRGEQYF. The DNA of the CDR3 is TGTGCCTGCACGCCACGGGGGGAGCAGTACTTC. The chain has TRBV30 and TRBJ2-7, with D tentatively TRBD2 (6 bases). The V and J ends lost 6 bases and 7 bases respectively, with 13 bases between them. Germline assignment: CDR1 GTSNPN and CDR2 SVGIG (reference sequence). The CDR3 length is 11 residues.

This chain uses TRBV5-1 with TRBJ2-2, with 9 bases aligning to TRBD1. Germline loops: CDR1 SGHRS, CDR2 YFSETQ. Trimming removed 4 bases from V and 4 bases from J; junction bases left unmatched: 5. The CDR3 loop spans 15 amino acids. CDR3: CASSPGQGSTGELFF. The CDR3 DNA reads TGCGCCAGCAGCCCGGGACAGGGATCCACCGGGGAGCTGTTTTTT.

This chain links TRBV5-4 with TRBJ1-2, with D perhaps matching TRBD1 (5 bases). The V end was cut by 4 bases, the J end by 1 base, with 17 bases between. The CDR3 runs to 16 residues. Germline V lookup: CDR1 SGHNT, CDR2 YYREEE (reference sequence). For the CDR3, the DNA is TGTGCCAGCAGCAGGAACGTCAGGGAAATTAACTATGGCTACACCTTC. It yields the protein CASSRNVREINYGYTF. Combining the CDR3 with reference TRBV5-4 and TRBJ1-2 gives the whole variable domain ETGVTQSPTHLIKTRGQQVTLRCSSQSGHNTVSWYQQALGQGPQFIFQYYREEENGRGNFPPRFSGLQFPNYSSELNVNALELDDSALYLCASSRNVREINYGYTFGSGTRLTVV.

The count of this clone is one. This chain uses TRBV11-3 with TRBJ2-1, with 10 positions matching TRBD1. The germline V gene has CDR1 SGHNT and CDR2 YENEEA. The CDR3 loop spans 15 amino acids. Trimming at V came to 4 bases and at J to 3 bases, leaving 3 bases not matched to a gene. The CDR3 DNA reads TGTGCCAGCAGCTCGGGACAGGGGTTCTACAATGAGCAGTTCTTC. It yields the protein CASSSGQGFYNEQFF.

The chain uses TRBV5-4 and TRBJ1-2; perhaps TRBD1 as D (5 bases). Germline values: CDR1 SGHNT, CDR2 YYREEE (reference sequence). V lost 6 bases to trimming and J lost 3 bases, with 24 bases between them. The CDR3 totals 17 residues. DNA for the CDR3: TGTGCCAGCACCCAGGGCCAAGGGTGGGGTGGTGACTATGGCTACACCTTC. It translates to CASTQGQGWGGDYGYTF.

The chain uses TRBV5-8 and TRBJ2-5, with 13 bases fitting TRBD2. This CDR3 has 15 residues. J was trimmed by 7 bases and V by 3 bases; bases with no gene match: 6. The germline V gene has CDR1 SGHTS and CDR2 YDEGEE. CDR3 region: CASSSGLAGWGTQYF. The CDR3 DNA is TGTGCCAGCAGCTCGGGACTAGCGGGGTGGGGGACCCAGTACTTC.

The chain joins TRBV9 to TRBJ2-5, with TRBD1 matching over 9 bases. The end of the DNA is better explained by TRBJ2-7, so the J call may be wrong. The CDR3 sequence is 15 residues long. CDR1 SGDLS and CDR2 YYNGEE come from the germline V gene. The CDR3 reads CASSVGTGGGYEQYF. The CDR3 region has the DNA TGTGCCAGCAGCGTGGGAACAGGGGGCGGGTACGAGCAGTACTTC.

The chain is built from TRBV5-1 and TRBJ2-5; D perhaps matches TRBD1 (5 bases). Germline V gene sequence: CDR1 SGHRS, CDR2 YFSETQ. This CDR3 is built from 14 residues. Trimming took off 0 bases at V and 4 bases at J, with 10 bases between the two ends. The CDR3 nucleotides read TGCGCCAGCAGCTTGGGGGGCGGTGGAGAGACCCAGTACTTC. The encoded protein is CASSLGGGGETQYF.

This chain joins TRBV10-3 and TRBJ2-3; 9 bases are shared with TRBD2. This CDR3 is 14 amino acids long. From germline, CDR1 is ENHRY and CDR2 SYGVKD. V lost 7 bases and J lost 2; bases outside the gene matches: 4. The CDR3 reads CAIILAGTTDTQYF. The CDR3 region has the DNA TGTGCCATCATCCTAGCGGGAACCACAGATACGCAGTATTTT.

This chain joins TRBV15 and TRBJ2-3, with a possible D match to TRBD2 (6 bases). With 0 bases removed from V and 4 bases from J, the gap between germline ends came to 11 bases. This CDR3 is 15 amino acids long. Germline V gives CDR1 LNHNV, CDR2 YYDKDF (reference sequence). In DNA, the CDR3 is TGTGCCACCAGCAGAGATCCCGGGGGTTCAGATACGCAGTATTTT. Protein: CATSRDPGGSDTQYF.

This chain's CDR3 is CASSSRQGTDYGYTF. The CDR3, as DNA: TGCGCCAGCAGCTCCCGACAGGGGACCGACTATGGCTACACCTTC. The V gene is TRBV5-1, the J gene TRBJ1-2; 8 positions agree with TRBD1. V dropped 3 bases and J dropped 3; count of bases not matched to a gene: 7. This CDR3 has 15 amino acids. Germline V gene sequence: CDR1 SGHRS, CDR2 YFSETQ.